This T cell receptor beta chain comes out of a study of human T cells and chemical hapten exposure. Across the whole study: The patch tests put 0.01% DPC on the skin of the upper back and were read 6 days later.

This clonotype came up a few times. Its antigen remains unidentified. Described time point: patch test 3, about 24 weeks after DPC sensitization. Regarding treatment: therapeutic diphenylcyclopropenone sensitization with weekly scalp DPC. Investigators collected blood before applying each patch test. Alopecia patients, 18 to 70 years old and DPC-suitable, served as donors. TCRdb reprocessed the RACE reads via MiXCR and lists one record per CDR3 protein. Of some 79,000 distinct CDR3 sequences listed, 10% to 13% are singletons. The study, taken as a whole, reports: Controls formed significantly fewer large CDR3 similarity clusters than expanded TCRs did.

Source: whole blood, taken in connection with sensitization to the hapten diphenylcyclopropenone (DPC). The receptor was derived from a woman in her fifties or sixties with alopecia areata. Some clones in this sample may be carry-over from other donors' samples.

CDR3 nucleotides: TGTGCCAGCAGCTTGCGTCCTGGTTACAATGAGCAGTTCTTC. Translated: CASSLRPGYNEQFF. The gene calls are TRBV7-2 and TRBJ2-1; D is unclear. The germline V gene has CDR1 SGHTA and CDR2 FQGNSA. The V end lost 3 bases, the J end lost 4 bases, and 10 bases lay between the germline ends. The CDR3 is 14 residues long.